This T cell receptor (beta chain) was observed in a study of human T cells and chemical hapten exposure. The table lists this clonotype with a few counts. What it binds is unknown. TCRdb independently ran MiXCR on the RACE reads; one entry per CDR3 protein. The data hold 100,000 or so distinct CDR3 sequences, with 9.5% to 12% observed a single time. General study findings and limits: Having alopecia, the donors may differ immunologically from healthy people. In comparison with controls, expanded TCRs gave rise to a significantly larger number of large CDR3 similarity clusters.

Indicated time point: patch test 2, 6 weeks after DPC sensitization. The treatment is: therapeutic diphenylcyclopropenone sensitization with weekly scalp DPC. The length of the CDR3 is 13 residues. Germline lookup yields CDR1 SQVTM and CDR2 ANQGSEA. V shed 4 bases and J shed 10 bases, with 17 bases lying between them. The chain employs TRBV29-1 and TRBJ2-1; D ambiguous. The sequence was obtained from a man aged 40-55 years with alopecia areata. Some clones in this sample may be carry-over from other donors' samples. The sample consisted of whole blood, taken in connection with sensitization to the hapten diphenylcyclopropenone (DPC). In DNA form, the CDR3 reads TGCAGCGTTGTTCGGCCAGCCTCATGGGAGCAGTTCTTC. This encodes CSVVRPASWEQFF.